This TCR beta chain was documented in a study of CD4 and CD8 cells across lung adenocarcinoma regions. This clonotype was detected ten times or more. This CDR3 region has 15 residues. V was pared by 4 bases and J by 5 bases, with 17 bases between. Germline V gene sequence: CDR1 MNHEY, CDR2 SVGAGI. TCRdb re-analysed the PCR reads in MiXCR, keeping a single row per CDR3 protein. The table shows 20,000 to 30,000 distinct CDR3 sequences, with approximately 52% occurring only once. What was sequenced was CD4+ T cells from the center of a lung tumor. This chain uses TRBV6-5 with TRBJ2-5; D is uncertain. This clonotype originated in a male donor with lung adenocarcinoma. The CD4 and CD8 labels of this study may be unreliable. For the CDR3, the DNA is TGTGCCAGCAGTTCACCTCCGGGTGGTAGCGAGACCCAGTACTTC. It specifies CASSSPPGGSETQYF.